This T cell receptor (beta chain) derives from a study of blood T cell repertoires in COVID-19. Study information: COVID-19 samples collected from the United States, Italy and Spain covered acute and convalescent phases. T cells, B-cell-depleted T cells, or PBMCs provided the cDNA or gDNA that served as material.

Trimming took 3 bases from V and 3 from J; bases not matched to a gene: 2. There are 14 residues in the CDR3. The germline V gene has CDR1 SGHRS and CDR2 YFSETQ. Study processing details: Reference gene primers were amplified, and this amplification served to estimate nucleated cell counts. TCRdb's copy holds only in-frame clones and misses some; the assay was immunoSEQ multiplex PCR. From that table come the V and J calls and clone size; the DNA was used to work out D and trimming. The sample includes under 95,000 clones, approximately 86% seen only once; the top ten take about 17%. This chain uses TRBV5-1 with TRBJ2-3, with TRBD1 matching 9 bases. The receptor was derived from an elderly woman with acute or convalescent COVID-19. The sample was peripheral blood. This CDR3 reads CASSSTGGTDTQYF. The DNA for the CDR3 is TGCGCCAGCAGCTCGACAGGGGGAACAGATACGCAGTATTTT.